This T cell receptor (beta chain) stems from a study of control samples from healthy donors and cancer patients. This table comes from immunoSEQ multiplex PCR, and its TCRdb copy is limited to in-frame clones, with some not included. The sample yields around 94,000 clones, 80% to 95% seen once. The CDR3 totals 15 residues. V lost 1 base and J 5 bases, leaving 15 bases between the germline ends. Germline lookup yields CDR1 SGHRS and CDR2 YFSETQ. The sample consisted of blood. This clonotype was obtained from a woman between 25 and 40 years old in good health. The chain employs TRBV5-1 and TRBJ1-2; unclear D gene. The CDR3 is CASSLISASAYGYTF. CDR3 nucleotide sequence: TGCGCCAGCAGCTTGATTAGTGCATCGGCGTATGGCTACACCTTC.